This is a list of T cell receptor beta chains from one sample in a study of shared clonotypes between healthy human individuals. Here immunoSEQ multiplex PCR was the method, and the copy in TCRdb shows in-frame clones only, minus some. The table has 85,000 to 100,000 clones, about two thirds seen once; the top ten hold about 42%. Sequencing was carried out using memory CD8+ T cells sorted from blood. Receptors were obtained from a man aged 30 to 39 in good health. The CDR3 runs from the conserved cysteine through the conserved F or W. D genes are given only for firm matches. Size values are once, few and many counts, or a class for expanded clones, and some rows have none.

j_call clone_size v_call cdr3_length d_call cdr3_aa cdr3_nt
TRBJ2-7 few TRBV4-2 16 TRBD2 CASSLRKTSGSDEQYF TGTGCCAGCAGCTTGCGAAAAACTAGCGGGAGCGACGAGCAGTACTTC
TRBJ2-1 . TRBV7-2 15 . CASSYALGSHLEQFF TGTGCCAGCAGCTACGCCCTTGGCTCTCACCTTGAGCAGTTCTTC
TRBJ1-2 . TRBV11-2 15 TRBD1 CASSLDTGQFYGYTF TGTGCCAGCAGCTTAGATACGGGACAGTTCTATGGCTACACCTTC
TRBJ2-1 once TRBV19 15 TRBD2 CASSIATSALSEQFF TGTGCCAGTAGTATAGCTACTAGCGCTCTCAGTGAGCAGTTCTTC
TRBJ2-7 once TRBV7-8 14 . CASSLRLNSYEQYF TGTGCCAGCAGCTTAAGGCTAAATTCCTACGAGCAGTACTTC
TRBJ2-7 . TRBV5-6 12 . CASSLASGEQYF TGTGCCAGCAGCTTGGCTTCGGGCGAGCAGTACTTC
TRBJ2-1 . TRBV4-1 13 TRBD1 CATSGQGYNEQFF TGCGCCACCTCGGGACAGGGGTACAATGAGCAGTTCTTC
TRBJ1-1 . TRBV5-6 12 . CASSSFGPEAFF TGTGCCAGCAGCTCTTTCGGCCCTGAAGCTTTCTTT
TRBJ1-1 . TRBV25-1 16 . CASSDTMTDANTEAFF TGTGCCAGCAGTGACACCATGACGGATGCGAACACTGAAGCTTTCTTT
TRBJ2-7 . TRBV2 12 . CASGTGGYEQYF TGTGCCAGCGGAACAGGTGGCTACGAGCAGTACTTC
TRBJ2-7 . TRBV25-1 17 TRBD2 CASSEGDRTSGSFEQYF TGTGCCAGCAGTGAAGGGGATCGGACTAGCGGGAGTTTTGAGCAGTACTTC
TRBJ1-1 . TRBV28 16 TRBD1 CASSLLGGQVDTEAFF TGTGCCAGCAGTCTATTGGGGGGACAGGTGGACACTGAAGCTTTCTTT
TRBJ2-7 many TRBV9 16 . CASSVDMIATAYEQYF TGTGCCAGCAGCGTGGATATGATAGCGACCGCCTACGAGCAGTACTTC
TRBJ2-1 few TRBV6-1 15 . CASSEGPRNYNEQFF TGTGCCAGCAGTGAAGGGCCCAGAAACTACAATGAGCAGTTCTTC
TRBJ1-4 . TRBV18 15 . CASSPKGDVNEKLFF TGTGCCAGCTCACCTAAGGGGGATGTAAATGAAAAACTGTTTTTT
TRBJ1-2 . TRBV6-6 11 . CATGTNYGYTF TGTGCCACTGGAACTAACTATGGCTACACCTTC
TRBJ2-2 . TRBV15 14 . CATSRDRSTGELFF TGTGCCACCAGCAGAGATCGTTCAACCGGGGAGCTGTTTTTT
TRBJ2-7 . TRBV7-4 13 . CASSTGLRNEQYF TGTGCCAGCAGCACAGGGTTGAGAAACGAGCAGTACTTC
TRBJ2-7 . TRBV6-1 15 TRBD1 CASSGDRGSAYEQYF TGTGCCAGCAGTGGCGACAGGGGTTCGGCCTACGAGCAGTACTTC
TRBJ2-7 . TRBV6-1 14 . CASNPDRSSYEQYF TGTGCCAGCAACCCCGACAGGAGCTCCTACGAGCAGTACTTC
TRBJ1-2 . TRBV4-2 16 . CASSQDTGGGYYGYTF TGTGCCAGCAGCCAAGATACGGGGGGGGGCTACTATGGCTACACCTTC
TRBJ1-5 once TRBV25-1 15 TRBD1 CASSGGQERDQPQHF TGTGCCAGCAGTGGGGGACAGGAGAGGGATCAGCCCCAGCATTTT
TRBJ2-1 . TRBV9 15 TRBD1 CASSITRTGNDEQFF TGTGCCAGCAGCATAACCCGGACAGGGAACGATGAGCAGTTCTTC
TRBJ2-7 . TRBV28 15 TRBD2 CASSGTSGRPYEQYF TGTGCCAGCAGTGGGACTAGCGGGCGTCCCTACGAGCAGTACTTC
TRBJ1-3 . TRBV10-3 13 . CAIRLEAGNTIYF TGTGCCATCAGGTTAGAGGCGGGAAACACCATATATTTT
TRBJ1-2 . TRBV9 14 . CASSASSNHYGYTF TGTGCCAGCAGCGCCTCCAGTAATCACTATGGCTACACCTTC
TRBJ2-1 . TRBV9 16 TRBD2 CASSVEASGPYNEQFF TGTGCCAGCAGCGTGGAAGCTAGCGGTCCCTACAATGAGCAGTTCTTC
TRBJ2-2 . TRBV2 15 . CASSLLSDRVGELFF TGTGCCAGCAGTCTGCTTAGCGACAGAGTCGGGGAGCTGTTTTTT
TRBJ2-1 many TRBV6-4 15 . CASSDSTGSYNEQFF TGTGCCAGCAGTGACTCTACAGGGTCCTACAATGAGCAGTTCTTC
TRBJ2-7 . TRBV6-1 14 . CASHSQGGGYEQYF TGTGCCAGCCACTCTCAAGGAGGCGGCTACGAGCAGTACTTC
TRBJ1-5 few TRBV4-1 15 . CASSQDSGSNQPQHF TGCGCCAGCAGCCAAGACTCGGGGAGCAATCAGCCCCAGCATTTT
TRBJ1-1 . TRBV11-2 15 . CASSNGGVRNTEAFF TGTGCCAGCAGCAACGGAGGGGTGAGGAACACTGAAGCTTTCTTT
TRBJ2-5 . TRBV10-2 15 . CASSESISAEETQYF TGCGCCAGCAGTGAGTCGATTTCGGCAGAAGAGACCCAGTACTTC
TRBJ2-3 few TRBV6-5 16 . CASSYTIAARTDTQYF TGTGCCAGCAGTTACACGATAGCGGCTCGCACAGATACGCAGTATTTT
TRBJ1-2 . TRBV4-2 16 TRBD1 CASSQPPGQGADGYTF TGTGCCAGCAGCCAGCCGCCCGGACAGGGGGCAGACGGCTACACCTTC
TRBJ2-3 . TRBV7-2 14 . CASSISRATDTQYF TGTGCCAGCAGCATCTCGCGGGCCACAGATACGCAGTATTTT
TRBJ2-7 . TRBV6-6 12 . CASADDSYEQYF TGTGCCAGCGCCGACGACTCCTACGAGCAGTACTTC
TRBJ2-5 few TRBV5-5 15 . CASSLVATNQETQYF TGTGCCAGCAGCTTGGTTGCCACAAATCAAGAGACCCAGTACTTC
TRBJ2-1 . TRBV4-3 20 TRBD2 CASSQGVAGGGLASYNEQFF TGCGCCAGCAGCCAAGGAGTAGCGGGAGGGGGTTTGGCGTCCTACAATGAGCAGTTCTTC
TRBJ2-3 few TRBV19 15 . CASSMYTGTTDTQYF TGTGCCAGTAGTATGTATACAGGTACCACAGATACGCAGTATTTT